Below, 2 T cell receptor beta chains from the same sample are listed, as sequenced in a study of shared clonotypes between healthy human individuals. Profiling relied on immunoSEQ multiplex PCR, and the TCRdb table lists in-frame clones only, not all of them. The sample lists around 650,000 clones; 90% to 97% were seen once. Positively selected for CCR7, the CD45RO-negative cells used as naive CD8 cells excluded terminally differentiated effector memory CD45RA+ cells. Sequences were obtained from naive CD8+ T cells sorted from blood. These TCRs come from a woman in her thirties in good health.

V and J are TRBV28 and TRBJ1-1, with a weak D call TRBD1 (5 bases). Germline loops: CDR1 MDHEN, CDR2 SYDVKM. The CDR3 totals 12 residues. The V and J ends lost 6 bases and 7 bases respectively, with 12 bases between them. CDR3: CASRAGTDEAFF. DNA for the CDR3: TGTGCCAGCAGGGCCGGGACGGATGAAGCTTTCTTT.

This chain connects TRBV25-1 to TRBJ1-2; TRBD1 matches 7 bases. Trimming took 6 bases from V and 4 from J; bases not matched to a gene: 5. Germline V CDR1 and CDR2: MGHDK, SYGVNS. The length of the CDR3 is 13 residues. As DNA, the CDR3 is TGTGCCAGCAGGACAGGGACTTCCTATGGCTACACCTTC. Translation gives CASRTGTSYGYTF.